This T cell receptor (beta chain) was captured in a study of blood T cell repertoires in COVID-19. Across the study: PBMCs, B-cell-depleted T cells, or T cells provided the cDNA or gDNA that made up the material.

V dropped 3 bases and J dropped 11; count of bases not matched to a gene: 10. There are 13 residues in the CDR3. Germline-derived CDR1 and CDR2 are MNHNS and SASEGT. Profiled with immunoSEQ multiplex PCR; TCRdb holds only in-frame clones, not every one. The sample has 50,000 or so clones; roughly 90% are singletons. Sequenced sample: peripheral blood. The chain recombines TRBV6-1 with TRBJ2-7; 7 positions agree with TRBD1. This TCR was recovered from a man older than 75 with acute or convalescent COVID-19. Here the CDR3 reads CASSDRRHRGEYF. The CDR3 nucleotides read TGTGCCAGCAGTGACAGGCGGCACAGGGGTGAGTACTTC.